Each of the 27 T cell receptor beta chains below was sequenced from the same sample in a study of blood T cells in healthy people across ages. Using a J-beta primer mix together with a sample-barcoded 5' primer, a second PCR was run for about 6 to 12 cycles. TCRdb used MiXCR to reprocess the 5' RACE reads, holding one entry per CDR3 protein. Of about 1.5 million distinct CDR3 sequences in the sample, about 45% are singletons; the top ten hold around 4%. Material for sequencing was blood. The source is a young woman in good health.

The chain recombines TRBV7-2 with TRBJ1-5; tentative D call: TRBD1 (6 bases). The V end was cut by 2 bases, the J end by 6 bases, with 17 bases between. The germline V gene encodes CDR1 SGHTA and CDR2 FQGNSA. The CDR3 runs to 16 residues. The CDR3 region is CASSLFDSRGSQPQHF. The CDR3 nucleotides are TGTGCCAGCAGCTTATTTGATAGCAGGGGTAGTCAGCCCCAGCATTTT.

J is TRBJ2-1 and V is TRBV6-5, with 10 bases aligning to TRBD2. The V and J ends lost 0 bases and 4 bases, in that order; junction bases with no gene match: 9. The CDR3 has 18 amino acids. CDR1 and CDR2 (germline): MNHEY, SVGAGI. The CDR3 DNA reads TGTGCCAGCAGTTACTCGAGCCCCACTAGCGGGGTTTACAATGAGCAGTTCTTC. It encodes CASSYSSPTSGVYNEQFF.

This clonotype has a handful of counts. The rearrangement uses TRBV7-2 and TRBJ2-2; tentatively, D is TRBD1 or TRBD2 (6 bases each). This CDR3 region has 16 residues. The germline V gene has CDR1 SGHTA and CDR2 FQGNSA. Between the trimmed V and J ends, which lost 0 bases and 2 bases, there was a span of 10 bases. The CDR3 DNA reads as TGTGCCAGCAGCTTAGCCGGGGGCGCTAACACCGGGGAGCTGTTTTTT. Residues: CASSLAGGANTGELFF.

The chain combines TRBV4-1 with TRBJ1-1; D not resolved. Trimming removed 4 bases at V and 6 bases at J, with 12 bases between. This CDR3 has 13 residues. CDR1 is MGHRA and CDR2 is YSYEKL in the germline V gene. The CDR3 coding sequence is TGCGCCAGCAGCCCCTTAGAAGTATCTGAAGCTTTCTTT. Amino acids: CASSPLEVSEAFF.

This clonotype is a singleton in its sample. The J gene is TRBJ1-5, the V gene TRBV20-1; no definite D call. V lost 3 bases and J lost 2, with 11 bases in between. Germline assignment: CDR1 DFQATT and CDR2 SNEGSKA (reference sequence). This CDR3 contains 14 residues. CDR3 amino acids: CSASSSMGNQPQHF. The CDR3 nucleotides read TGCAGTGCTAGTAGTTCGATGGGCAATCAGCCCCAGCATTTT.

This clonotype has only a few counts. The rearrangement joins TRBV29-1 to TRBJ1-5; D unclear. Trimming took 4 bases from V and 2 from J, leaving 9 bases between them. This CDR3 has 13 amino acids. Germline loops: CDR1 SQVTM, CDR2 ANQGSEA. CDR3 sequence reads: CSVGWAGNQPQHF. The CDR3 region has the DNA TGCAGCGTTGGGTGGGCGGGCAATCAGCCCCAGCATTTT.

This clonotype was observed a few times. The V gene is TRBV12-3 or TRBV12-4, the J gene TRBJ2-4; D not certain. V shed 9 bases and J shed 1 base, with 10 bases lying between them. The CDR3 extends over 13 amino acids. This chain's CDR3 is CASRYGAKNIQYF. In DNA, the CDR3 is TGTGCCAGTCGATATGGGGCCAAAAACATTCAGTACTTC.

The CDR3 DNA is TGTGCCAGCAGCTTAAGCGGGAGTACTCCGTACAATGAGCAGTTCTTC. Its translation is CASSLSGSTPYNEQFF. V is TRBV5-6 and J is TRBJ2-1; 8 bases align to TRBD2. CDR1 and CDR2 (germline): SGHDT, YYEEEE. After removal of 2 bases from V and 4 bases from J, the junction contained 8 bases not matched to a gene. The CDR3 spans 16 residues. Full variable domain (remainder filled in from reference TRBV5-6 and TRBJ2-1): DAGVTQSPTHLIKTRGQQVTLRCSPKSGHDTVSWYQQALGQGPQFIFQYYEEEERQRGNFPDRFSGHQFPNYSSELNVNALLLGDSALYLCASSLSGSTPYNEQFFGPGTRLTVL.

The V and J genes are TRBV29-1 and TRBJ1-1, with D perhaps TRBD1 (5 bases). Trimming removed 5 bases from V and 0 bases from J, with 16 bases in between. This CDR3 is 15 amino acids long. In germline, CDR1 is SQVTM, CDR2 ANQGSEA. The CDR3: CSVSRDSPLNTEAFF. The CDR3 coding sequence is TGCAGCGTTTCTAGAGACAGCCCACTGAACACTGAAGCTTTCTTT.

This chain uses TRBV13 with TRBJ2-7; no definite D call. The germline V gene has CDR1 PRHDT and CDR2 FYEKMQ (reference sequence). The length of the CDR3 is 15 residues. V was cut by 1 base and J by 4 bases, with 14 bases left in between. The CDR3 protein is CASSLVRRVQYEQYF. The CDR3 DNA sequence: TGTGCCAGCAGCTTAGTCCGCCGGGTTCAGTACGAGCAGTACTTC.

A note on this clonotype: At one of its ends the junction is not consistent with the germline gene, which may arise from a read error. The chain joins TRBV7-2 to TRBJ2-3; 14 bases align to TRBD2. The CDR3 has 17 amino acids. Germline CDR1 SGHTA, CDR2 FQGNSA. This chain's CDR3 is CVSSSGLAGEGTDTQYF. CDR3 DNA sequence: TGTGTCAGCAGCTCGGGACTAGCGGGAGAAGGCACAGATACGCAGTATTTT.

The chain is built from TRBV20-1 and TRBJ1-5; no definite D call. This CDR3 comprises 14 residues. V gave up 2 bases and J gave up 9 bases, with 17 bases separating them. Germline V gene lookup returns CDR1 DFQATT and CDR2 SNEGSKA (reference sequence). CDR3 residues: CSARNSVGPGPQHF. The CDR3 DNA reads TGCAGTGCTAGAAATTCTGTCGGCCCGGGGCCCCAGCATTTT.

The chain employs TRBV28 and TRBJ2-7; 8 bases agree with TRBD1. Trimming removed 6 bases from V and 6 bases from J; junction bases left unmatched: 16. Germline CDR1 reads MDHEN; CDR2 reads SYDVKM. This CDR3 is built from 16 residues. The CDR3 loop is CASSPRLGTGRSEQYF. In DNA form, the CDR3 reads TGTGCCAGCAGCCCAAGATTGGGGACAGGTCGTTCCGAGCAGTACTTC.

This clonotype was observed at least ten times. The V call is TRBV9, the J call TRBJ1-1; 8 bases agree with TRBD1. Germline V gene lookup returns CDR1 SGDLS and CDR2 YYNGEE. The V segment lost 1 base and the J segment 1 base; nucleotides outside the gene matches: 0. The CDR3 sequence is 14 residues long. CDR3 sequence reads: CASSVQGANTEAFF. CDR3 nucleotides: TGTGCCAGCAGCGTACAGGGGGCGAACACTGAAGCTTTCTTT.

The chain combines TRBV20-1 with TRBJ2-1, with TRBD2 as a possible D gene (7 bases). The CDR3 is 15 residues long. The germline V gene has CDR1 DFQATT and CDR2 SNEGSKA (reference sequence). V was clipped by 0 bases and J by 5 bases, with 14 bases between them. CDR3 protein: CSARDFAGANNEQFF. The CDR3 region has the DNA TGCAGTGCTAGAGATTTCGCGGGGGCTAACAATGAGCAGTTCTTC.

V usage is TRBV7-2 and J usage is TRBJ1-2, with 8 bases aligning to TRBD1. V was pared by 4 bases and J by 4 bases, with 14 bases of the junction left unmatched. Per the germline V gene, CDR1 is SGHTA and CDR2 is FQGNSA. The CDR3 is made up of 17 amino acids. The CDR3 region has the DNA TGTGCCAGCAGCTCCCGATGGGCAGGGGGCCGGGTCTATGGCTACACCTTC. Translated, it gives CASSSRWAGGRVYGYTF.

This rearrangement joins TRBV20-1 to TRBJ2-5, with 13 bases matching TRBD2. V shed 3 bases and J 11 bases; nucleotides not matched to a gene: 18. Germline lookup yields CDR1 DFQATT and CDR2 SNEGSKA (reference sequence). The CDR3 runs 17 residues. The CDR3 region is CSASALAGGPSYNEQYF. DNA for the CDR3: TGCAGTGCTAGTGCACTAGCGGGGGGGCCCTCCTACAATGAGCAGTACTTC.

This chain uses TRBV27 with TRBJ1-1, with 8 nucleotides matching TRBD1. CDR3 size: 16 residues. The V gene end was trimmed by 0 bases and the J gene end by 0 bases; junction bases not matched to a gene: 3. CDR1 is MNHEY and CDR2 is SMNVEV in the germline V gene (reference sequence). CDR3 DNA: TGTGCCAGCAGTTTATCAGGACAGGGCATGAACACTGAAGCTTTCTTT. Amino acids: CASSLSGQGMNTEAFF.

The CDR3 sequence is CASSQVDRGNEKLFF. The CDR3 DNA reads TGCGCCAGCAGCCAAGTGGACAGGGGCAATGAAAAACTGTTTTTT. This chain connects TRBV4-3 to TRBJ1-4; 9 positions match TRBD1. CDR1 is LGHNA, CDR2 YSLEER, per germline. The CDR3 is 15 amino acids. After removal of 1 base from V and 5 bases from J, the junction contained 2 bases not matched to a gene.

This clonotype was counted ten times or more. The J gene is TRBJ2-7, the V gene TRBV10-3; D gene uncertain. V lost 4 bases, J lost 2 bases, and 15 bases lay in between. The V gene's germline CDR1 is ENHRY and CDR2 SYGVKD. There are 15 residues in the CDR3. CDR3 bases: TGTGCCATCAGTGGCAATAAAGGGCGCCCCTACGAGCAGTACTTC. It translates to CAISGNKGRPYEQYF.

This clonotype has ten or more counts. The J gene is TRBJ2-7, the V gene TRBV9, with 9 nucleotides matching TRBD2. The CDR3 runs 14 residues. CDR1 SGDLS and CDR2 YYNGEE come from the germline V gene. With 0 bases clipped from V and 4 bases from J, the junction kept 2 bases outside the gene matches. CDR3 nucleotide sequence: TGTGCCAGCAGCGTAGCTAGCGGGACATACGAGCAGTACTTC. As protein: CASSVASGTYEQYF.

There are a few counts of this clonotype. The chain recombines TRBV4-3 with TRBJ2-7; no definite D call. Germline V gene data show CDR1 as LGHNA and CDR2 as YSLEER. The CDR3 length is 14 residues. The V and J ends lost 3 bases and 7 bases respectively, with 16 bases between them. The CDR3 DNA is TGCGCCAGCAGCCAGTGGCTCGGATTTGGTGAGCAGTACTTC. It is translated as CASSQWLGFGEQYF.

The chain employs TRBV24-1 and TRBJ2-6; the match to TRBD1 covers 10 bases. The V gene end was trimmed by 1 base and the J gene end by 3 bases; junction bases not matched to a gene: 5. The CDR3 length is 18 residues. Germline-derived CDR1 and CDR2 are KGHDR and SFDVKD. CDR3 bases: TGTGCCACCAGTGATTTCGGGACAGGGGAGTTTGGGGCCAACGTCCTGACTTTC. Protein product: CATSDFGTGEFGANVLTF.

The chain employs TRBV20-1 and TRBJ2-4, with D perhaps matching TRBD2 (5 bases). TRBJ2-5 matches the DNA end more closely, so the J call is doubtful. Germline CDR1 is DFQATT and CDR2 is SNEGSKA (reference sequence). CDR3 size: 14 residues. The chain's CDR3 is CSARDRLARETQYF. CDR3 in DNA: TGCAGTGCTAGAGATAGGCTAGCCAGGGAGACCCAGTACTTC.

The V gene is TRBV6-6, the J gene TRBJ2-3; the D gene is possibly TRBD1 (5 bases). The CDR3 extends over 16 amino acids. Trimming took off 3 bases at V and 5 bases at J, with 18 bases between the two ends. Germline V gene sequence: CDR1 MNHNY, CDR2 SVGAGI (reference sequence). CDR3 DNA sequence: TGTGCCAGCAGTTATCACGTGACAGCCCCTGGAGATACGCAGTATTTT. Translated, it gives CASSYHVTAPGDTQYF.

This chain connects TRBV28 to TRBJ1-6; maybe TRBD1 (5 bases). The CDR3 extends over 12 amino acids. CDR1 and CDR2 from the germline V gene are MDHEN and SYDVKM. V dropped 4 bases and J dropped 10 bases, with 8 bases sitting between them. CDR3 sequence reads: CASSYRGSPLHF. CDR3 nucleotides: TGTGCCAGCAGTTACCGGGGGTCACCCCTCCACTTT.

This clonotype was detected many times. The rearrangement joins TRBV4-2 to TRBJ1-2, with a possible D match to TRBD1 (5 bases). This CDR3 comprises 17 residues. V lost 1 base, J lost 4 bases, and 19 bases lay in between. Germline assignment: CDR1 LGHNA and CDR2 YNFKEQ. In DNA form, the CDR3 reads TGTGCCAGCAGCCAAGTCGGGGACTCCCGAGGGATCTATGGCTACACCTTC. Encoded protein: CASSQVGDSRGIYGYTF.